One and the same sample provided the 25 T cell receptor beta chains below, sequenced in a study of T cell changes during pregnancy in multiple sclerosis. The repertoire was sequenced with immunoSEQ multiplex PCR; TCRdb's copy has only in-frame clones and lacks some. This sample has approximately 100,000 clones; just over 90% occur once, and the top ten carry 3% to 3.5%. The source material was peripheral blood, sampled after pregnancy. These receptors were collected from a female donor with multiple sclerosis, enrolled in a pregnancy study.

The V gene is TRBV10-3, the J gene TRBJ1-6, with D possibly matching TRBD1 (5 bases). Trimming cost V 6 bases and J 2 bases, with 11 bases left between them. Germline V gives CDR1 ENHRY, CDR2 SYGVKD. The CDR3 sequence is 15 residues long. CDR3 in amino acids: CAIRGAGTYNSPLHF. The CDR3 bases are TGTGCCATCAGAGGGGCAGGAACCTATAATTCACCCCTCCACTTT.

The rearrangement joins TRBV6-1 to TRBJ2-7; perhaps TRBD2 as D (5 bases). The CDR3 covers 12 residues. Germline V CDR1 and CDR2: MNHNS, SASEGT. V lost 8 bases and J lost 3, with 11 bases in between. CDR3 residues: CASAGEGYEQYF. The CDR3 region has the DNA TGTGCCAGCGCTGGTGAGGGCTACGAGCAGTACTTC.

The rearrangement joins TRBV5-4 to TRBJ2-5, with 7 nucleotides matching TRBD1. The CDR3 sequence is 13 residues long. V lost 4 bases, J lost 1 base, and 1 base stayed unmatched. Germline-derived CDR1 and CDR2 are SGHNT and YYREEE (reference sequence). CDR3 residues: CASSRDSQETQYF. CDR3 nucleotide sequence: TGTGCCAGCAGCCGGGACAGCCAAGAGACCCAGTACTTC.

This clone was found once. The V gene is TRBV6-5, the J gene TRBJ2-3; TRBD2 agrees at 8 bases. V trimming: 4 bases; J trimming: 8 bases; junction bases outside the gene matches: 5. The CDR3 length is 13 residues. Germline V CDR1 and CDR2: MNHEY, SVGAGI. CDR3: CASSSGGAGTQYF. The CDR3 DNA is TGTGCCAGCAGTTCGGGGGGGGCGGGTACGCAGTATTTT.

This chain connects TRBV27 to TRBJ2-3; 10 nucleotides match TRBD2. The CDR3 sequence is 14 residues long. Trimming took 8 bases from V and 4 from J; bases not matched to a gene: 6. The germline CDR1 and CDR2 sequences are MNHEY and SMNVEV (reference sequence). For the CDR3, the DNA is TGTGCCAGCCGTACCGGGACTAGCGCAGATACGCAGTATTTT. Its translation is CASRTGTSADTQYF.

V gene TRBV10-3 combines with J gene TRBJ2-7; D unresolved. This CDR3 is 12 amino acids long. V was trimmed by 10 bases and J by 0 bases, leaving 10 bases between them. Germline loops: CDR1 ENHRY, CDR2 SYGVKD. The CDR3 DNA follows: TGTGCCACACGTGGCGGCTCCTACGAGCAGTACTTC. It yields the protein CATRGGSYEQYF.

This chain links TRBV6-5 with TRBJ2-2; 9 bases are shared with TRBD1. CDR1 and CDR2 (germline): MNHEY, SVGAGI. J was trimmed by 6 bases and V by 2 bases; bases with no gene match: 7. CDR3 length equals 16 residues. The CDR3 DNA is TGTGCCAGCAGTTACCAGGACAGGGGTATCGCCGGGGAGCTGTTTTTT. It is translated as CASSYQDRGIAGELFF.

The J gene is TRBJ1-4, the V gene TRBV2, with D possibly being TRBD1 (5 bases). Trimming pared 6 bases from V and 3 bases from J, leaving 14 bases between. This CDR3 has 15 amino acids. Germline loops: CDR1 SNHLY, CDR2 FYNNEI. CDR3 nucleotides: TGTGCCAGCAGCCAAGGGGTGCTAGCTAATGAAAAACTGTTTTTT. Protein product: CASSQGVLANEKLFF.

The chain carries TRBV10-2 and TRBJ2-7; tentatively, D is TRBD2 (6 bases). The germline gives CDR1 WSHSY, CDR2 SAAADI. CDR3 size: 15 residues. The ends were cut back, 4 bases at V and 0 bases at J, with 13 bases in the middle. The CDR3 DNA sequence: TGCGCCAGCAGTGCGGAGGGGCTAATCTCCTACGAGCAGTACTTC. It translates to CASSAEGLISYEQYF.

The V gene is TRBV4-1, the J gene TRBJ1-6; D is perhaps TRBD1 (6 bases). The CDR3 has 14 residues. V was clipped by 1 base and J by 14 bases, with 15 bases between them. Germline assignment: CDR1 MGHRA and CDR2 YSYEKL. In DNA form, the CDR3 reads TGCGCCAGCAGCCAAGTCGGGGGGCGCATGGCCCTCCACTTT. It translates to CASSQVGGRMALHF.

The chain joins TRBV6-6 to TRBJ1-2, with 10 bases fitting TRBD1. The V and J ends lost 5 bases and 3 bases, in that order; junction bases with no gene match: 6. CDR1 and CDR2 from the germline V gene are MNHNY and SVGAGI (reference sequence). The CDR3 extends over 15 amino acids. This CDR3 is CASSRDRGRDYGYTF. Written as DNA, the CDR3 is TGTGCCAGCAGTCGCGACAGGGGGCGAGACTATGGCTACACCTTC.

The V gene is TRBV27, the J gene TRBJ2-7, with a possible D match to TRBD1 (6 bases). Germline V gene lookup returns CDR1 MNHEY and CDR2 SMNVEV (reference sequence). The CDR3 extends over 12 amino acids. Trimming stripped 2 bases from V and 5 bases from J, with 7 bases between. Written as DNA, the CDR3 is TGTGCCAGCAGTTTACAGGGGAACGAGCAGTACTTC. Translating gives CASSLQGNEQYF.

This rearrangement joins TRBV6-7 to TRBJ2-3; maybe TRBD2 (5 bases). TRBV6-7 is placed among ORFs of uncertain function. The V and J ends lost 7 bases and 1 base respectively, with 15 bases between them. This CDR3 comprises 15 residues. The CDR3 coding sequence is TGTGCCAGCATCGACGGACCGAGGGGCACAGATACGCAGTATTTT. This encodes CASIDGPRGTDTQYF.

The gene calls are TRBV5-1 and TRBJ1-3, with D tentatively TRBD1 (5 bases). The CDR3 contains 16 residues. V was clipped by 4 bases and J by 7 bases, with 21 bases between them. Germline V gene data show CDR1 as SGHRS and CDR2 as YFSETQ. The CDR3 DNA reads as TGCGCCAGCAGCGCGGACACTCACGACGGCAGGAACACCATATATTTT. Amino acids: CASSADTHDGRNTIYF. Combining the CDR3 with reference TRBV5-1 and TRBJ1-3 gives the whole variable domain KAGVTQTPRYLIKTRGQQVTLSCSPISGHRSVSWYQQTPGQGLQFLFEYFSETQRNKGNFPGRFSGRQFSNSRSEMNVSTLELGDSALYLCASSADTHDGRNTIYFGEGSWLTVV.

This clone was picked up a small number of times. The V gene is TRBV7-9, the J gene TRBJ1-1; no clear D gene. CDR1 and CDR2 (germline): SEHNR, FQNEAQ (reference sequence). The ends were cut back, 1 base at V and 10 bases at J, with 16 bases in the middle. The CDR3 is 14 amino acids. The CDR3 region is CASSLVEGSSLAFF. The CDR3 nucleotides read TGTGCCAGCAGCTTAGTCGAGGGCTCAAGTTTAGCTTTCTTT.

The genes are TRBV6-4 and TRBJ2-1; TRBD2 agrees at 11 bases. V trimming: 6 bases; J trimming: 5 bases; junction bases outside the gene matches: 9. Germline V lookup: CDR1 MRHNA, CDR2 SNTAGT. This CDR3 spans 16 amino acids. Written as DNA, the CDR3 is TGTGCCAGCAGCTTCACCGGGACTAGCGGAAACAATGAGCAGTTCTTC. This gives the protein CASSFTGTSGNNEQFF.

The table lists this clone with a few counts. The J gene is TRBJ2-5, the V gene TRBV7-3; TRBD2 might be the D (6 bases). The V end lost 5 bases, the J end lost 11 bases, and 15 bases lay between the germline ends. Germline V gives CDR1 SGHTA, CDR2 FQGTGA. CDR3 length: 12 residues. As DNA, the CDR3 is TGTGCCAGCAGCCCTAACGGACGGGAGCAGTACTTC. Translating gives CASSPNGREQYF. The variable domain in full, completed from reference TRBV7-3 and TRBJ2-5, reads GAGVSQTPSNKVTEKGKYVELRCDPISGHTALYWYRQSLGQGPEFLIYFQGTGAADDSGLPNDRFFAVRPEGSVSTLKIQRTERGDSAVYLCASSPNGREQYFGPGTRLLVL.

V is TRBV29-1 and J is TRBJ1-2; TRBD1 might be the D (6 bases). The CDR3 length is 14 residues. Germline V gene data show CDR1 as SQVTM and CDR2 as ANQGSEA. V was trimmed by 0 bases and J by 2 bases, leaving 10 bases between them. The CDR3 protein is CSVEDPDRNYGYTF. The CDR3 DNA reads TGCAGCGTTGAAGACCCGGACAGAAACTATGGCTACACCTTC.

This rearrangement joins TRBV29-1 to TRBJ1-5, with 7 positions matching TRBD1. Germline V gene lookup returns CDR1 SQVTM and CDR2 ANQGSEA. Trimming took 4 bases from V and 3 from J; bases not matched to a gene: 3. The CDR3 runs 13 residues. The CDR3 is CSVGDRVNQPQHF. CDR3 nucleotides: TGCAGCGTTGGGGACAGAGTCAATCAGCCCCAGCATTTT.

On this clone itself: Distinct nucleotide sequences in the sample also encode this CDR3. This CDR3 reads CASSVAVSTDTQYF. In DNA, the CDR3 is TGTGCCAGCAGCGTAGCGGTGAGCACAGATACGCAGTATTTT. The chain carries TRBV9 and TRBJ2-3, with D unresolved. The length of the CDR3 is 14 residues. From germline, CDR1 is SGDLS and CDR2 YYNGEE. The V and J ends lost 0 bases and 0 bases respectively, with 5 bases between them. The whole variable domain, remainder taken from reference TRBV9 and TRBJ2-3, is DSGVTQTPKHLITATGQRVTLRCSPRSGDLSVYWYQQSLDQGLQFLIQYYNGEERAKGNILERFSAQQFPDLHSELNLSSLELGDSALYFCASSVAVSTDTQYFGPGTRLTVL.

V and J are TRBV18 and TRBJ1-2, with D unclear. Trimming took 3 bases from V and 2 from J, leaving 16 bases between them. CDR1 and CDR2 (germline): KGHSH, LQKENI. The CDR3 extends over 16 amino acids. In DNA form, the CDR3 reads TGTGCCAGCTCACCTCCGGGAACCAAACTCAACTATGGCTACACCTTC. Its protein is CASSPPGTKLNYGYTF.

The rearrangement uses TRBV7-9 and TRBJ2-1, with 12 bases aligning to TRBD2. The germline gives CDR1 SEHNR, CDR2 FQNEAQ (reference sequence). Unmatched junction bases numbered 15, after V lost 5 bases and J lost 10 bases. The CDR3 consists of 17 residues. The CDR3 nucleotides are TGTGCCAGCAGCCCCAGACTAGCGGGGGCCCTACCGGAGGAGCAGTTCTTC. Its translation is CASSPRLAGALPEEQFF.

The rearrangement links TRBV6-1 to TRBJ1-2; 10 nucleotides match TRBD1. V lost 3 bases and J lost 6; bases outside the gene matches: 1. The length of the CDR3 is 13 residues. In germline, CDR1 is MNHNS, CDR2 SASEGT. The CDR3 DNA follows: TGTGCCAGCAGTGATGGACAGGGGGATGGCTACACCTTC. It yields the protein CASSDGQGDGYTF.

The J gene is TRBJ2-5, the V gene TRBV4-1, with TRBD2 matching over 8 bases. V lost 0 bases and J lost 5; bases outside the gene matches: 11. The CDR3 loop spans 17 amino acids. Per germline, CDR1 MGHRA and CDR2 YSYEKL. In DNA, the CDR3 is TGCGCCAGCAGCCAAGATGGGCCGGGGGGGGATCTGGAGACCCAGTACTTC. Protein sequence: CASSQDGPGGDLETQYF.

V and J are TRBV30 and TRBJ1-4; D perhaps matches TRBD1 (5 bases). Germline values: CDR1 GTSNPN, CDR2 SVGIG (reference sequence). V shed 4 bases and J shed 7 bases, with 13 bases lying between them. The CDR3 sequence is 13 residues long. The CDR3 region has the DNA TGTGCCTGGAATGCGCAGGGTCCTGAAAAACTGTTTTTT. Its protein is CAWNAQGPEKLFF.